This T cell receptor beta chain comes out of a study of early T cells in non-severe SARS-CoV-2 infection. Study-wide context: Unsorted whole-blood RNA was sequenced in bulk, leaving chains unpaired. Study results and caveats: VDJdb matching skewed toward anti-spike CD8 responses, missing private and CD4 specificities.

This clonotype was found a few times. What it recognizes is unknown. Germline V lookup: CDR1 SGHKS, CDR2 YYEKEE (reference sequence). CDR3 length: 14 amino acids. V dropped 5 bases and J dropped 8 bases, with 17 bases sitting between them. Researchers attached unique molecular identifiers to individual cDNA molecules. MiXCR, applied by TCRdb to the 5' RACE reads, yields one record per CDR3 protein. The sample has tens of thousands of distinct CDR3 sequences, roughly 4% seen once. Sequencing used whole blood. The receptor comes from an adult who was a healthcare worker with PCR-confirmed SARS-CoV-2 infection or an uninfected control (not recorded which). The chain links TRBV5-5 to TRBJ2-4; D may be TRBD1 or TRBD2 (5 bases each). CDR3 in amino acids: CASSPGTLIYIQYF. The CDR3 DNA is TGTGCCAGCAGTCCCGGGACCCTTATCTACATTCAGTACTTC.